This is a list of T cell receptor beta chains from one sample in a study of blood T cell repertoires in COVID-19. Using immunoSEQ multiplex PCR, the repertoire was profiled, and TCRdb retains in-frame clones only, with some absent. Of a few hundred thousand clones listed, 70% to 90% are singletons. Sequences were obtained from peripheral blood. These TCRs come from a human donor with COVID-19, enrolled during active disease. The donor label of this sample is uncertain. Both conserved end residues are part of each CDR3. Each record gives: CDR3 length, clone size, V gene, D gene, J gene, CDR3 protein, CDR3 DNA. D genes are given only for firm matches. Size values are once, few and many counts, or a class for expanded clones, and some rows have none.

12	-	TRBV28	TRBD1	TRBJ2-7	CATGTGIDEQYF	TGTGCCACCGGGACAGGGATCGACGAGCAGTACTTC
12	once	TRBV27	TRBD2	TRBJ2-1	CAVASGGGEQFF	TGTGCGGTGGCTAGCGGGGGGGGTGAGCAGTTCTTC
15	few	TRBV5-6	TRBD1	TRBJ2-7	CASSLAGTGGYEQYF	TGTGCCAGCAGCTTGGCCGGGACAGGGGGCTACGAGCAGTACTTC
13	-	TRBV10-3	-	TRBJ1-2	CAISETDRDGYTF	TGTGCCATCAGTGAAACCGACCGGGATGGCTACACCTTC
14	-	TRBV13	TRBD1	TRBJ1-3	CASSLNRGGNTIYF	TGTGCCAGCAGCTTAAACAGGGGCGGAAACACCATATATTTT
15	-	TRBV15	TRBD1	TRBJ1-5	CATSTDRGRGQPQHF	TGTGCCACCAGCACTGACAGGGGACGGGGTCAGCCCCAGCATTTT
15	once	TRBV16	-	TRBJ2-1	CASSRNEGPGSGQFF	TGTGCCAGCAGCCGAAATGAGGGCCCGGGATCCGGGCAGTTCTTC
17	-	TRBV30	TRBD2	TRBJ2-7	CAWSAVRGTSGTYEQYF	TGTGCCTGGAGTGCCGTCCGTGGGACTAGCGGAACCTACGAGCAGTACTTC
14	once	TRBV19	-	TRBJ2-7	CASSIWGREDEQYF	TGTGCCAGTAGTATTTGGGGGCGCGAAGACGAGCAGTACTTC
13	-	TRBV25-1	TRBD2	TRBJ2-3	CASVERGTDTQYF	TGTGCCAGCGTCGAGCGGGGGACAGATACGCAGTATTTT
14	once	TRBV29-1	TRBD2	TRBJ2-7	CSVAQGGLWDEQYF	TGCAGCGTTGCCCAGGGAGGGTTATGGGACGAGCAGTACTTC
20	-	TRBV27	TRBD2	TRBJ2-1	CASSLSLVGALAGVGNEQFF	TGTGCCAGCAGTTTATCGCTAGTTGGAGCGCTAGCGGGGGTCGGCAATGAGCAGTTCTTC
15	few	TRBV28	-	TRBJ1-3	CASRKQGGSGNTIYF	TGTGCCAGCAGAAAACAAGGGGGTTCTGGAAACACCATATATTTT
13	-	TRBV7-3	TRBD2	TRBJ2-7	CASSSGGRGEQYF	TGTGCCAGCAGCTCGGGGGGTCGCGGTGAGCAGTACTTC
14	-	TRBV2	-	TRBJ2-7	CASSEFGRGHEQYF	TGTGCCAGCAGTGAATTTGGCAGGGGCCACGAGCAGTACTTC
13	-	TRBV27	-	TRBJ2-7	CASSLSYSYEQYF	TGTGCCAGCAGTTTATCTTACTCCTACGAGCAGTACTTC
14	-	TRBV9	-	TRBJ1-4	CASSVDREGEKLFF	TGTGCCAGCAGCGTAGACAGGGAAGGTGAAAAACTGTTTTTT
18	-	TRBV5-1	TRBD2	TRBJ2-3	CASSLDATSGTGTDTQYF	TGCGCCAGCAGCTTGGATGCGACTAGCGGGACGGGGACAGATACGCAGTATTTT
16	-	TRBV5-1	TRBD2	TRBJ2-7	CASSLAGTSDRREQYF	TGCGCCAGCAGCTTGGCCGGGACTAGCGACAGGCGCGAGCAGTACTTC
13	-	TRBV29-1	-	TRBJ2-1	CSVASVPYNEQFF	TGCAGCGTTGCTAGCGTCCCCTACAATGAGCAGTTCTTC
14	-	TRBV10-1	-	TRBJ2-1	CASSVSGSGNEQFF	TGCGCCAGCAGTGTTTCAGGTAGCGGCAATGAGCAGTTCTTC
14	-	TRBV9	-	TRBJ2-7	CASSVVLDSYEQYF	TGTGCCAGCAGCGTAGTGCTAGATTCCTACGAGCAGTACTTC
17	-	TRBV10-3	TRBD2	TRBJ2-3	CAISGQTSGMGTDTQYF	TGTGCCATCAGTGGGCAGACTAGCGGGATGGGAACAGATACGCAGTATTTT
16	-	TRBV5-5	-	TRBJ1-3	CASSLLRTGLSGTIYF	TGTGCCAGCAGCTTGCTACGGACTGGACTCAGCGGCACCATATATTTT
15	-	TRBV19	-	TRBJ2-2	CASTDGTGEPGELFF	TGTGCCAGTACCGACGGTACGGGGGAACCCGGGGAGCTGTTTTTT
15	-	TRBV5-4	-	TRBJ2-7	CASSWSTGITYEQYF	TGTGCCAGCAGCTGGTCAACAGGGATTACCTACGAGCAGTACTTC
14	-	TRBV19	TRBD2	TRBJ2-3	CASSIDPSGSTQYF	TGTGCCAGTAGTATAGATCCTAGCGGGAGTACGCAGTATTTT
14	-	TRBV27	TRBD2	TRBJ2-1	CASSLGTTLGEQFF	TGTGCCAGCAGTTTGGGGACTACCCTCGGTGAGCAGTTCTTC
13	-	TRBV10-3	-	TRBJ1-2	CAISDEGPYGYTF	TGTGCCATCAGTGATGAGGGCCCCTATGGCTACACCTTC
13	-	TRBV7-2	-	TRBJ2-1	CASSLARESEQFF	TGTGCCAGCAGCTTGGCACGGGAGAGTGAGCAGTTCTTC
15	once	TRBV7-9	TRBD2	TRBJ2-1	CASRERENSYNEQFF	TGTGCCAGCAGGGAGCGGGAAAACTCCTACAATGAGCAGTTCTTC
15	-	TRBV5-1	TRBD1	TRBJ2-7	CASSRGGTGGYEQYF	TGCGCCAGCAGCAGAGGAGGAACAGGGGGCTACGAGCAGTACTTC
17	-	TRBV5-1	TRBD1	TRBJ2-5	CASSLRPSTGAGETQYF	TGCGCCAGCAGCTTGAGGCCATCCACAGGGGCTGGGGAGACCCAGTACTTC
13	-	TRBV29-1	-	TRBJ1-1	CSVEGAENTEAFF	TGCAGCGTTGAGGGGGCGGAGAACACTGAAGCTTTCTTT
15	-	TRBV28	TRBD2	TRBJ2-7	CASSLAGGVDYEQYF	TGTGCCAGCAGTTTAGCGGGAGGGGTGGACTACGAGCAGTACTTC
20	-	TRBV18	-	TRBJ2-7	CASSPQRRSRAGPFSYEQYF	TGTGCCAGCTCACCACAGAGGCGGTCAAGGGCGGGACCGTTTTCTTACGAGCAGTACTTC
13	-	TRBV11-2	-	TRBJ2-5	CASSYGYQETQYF	TGTGCCAGCAGTTACGGGTACCAAGAGACCCAGTACTTC
16	-	TRBV6-6	-	TRBJ1-4	CASSYGGIVSNEKLFF	TGTGCCAGCAGTTATGGGGGCATAGTGTCTAATGAAAAACTGTTTTTT
14	-	TRBV4-3	-	TRBJ1-5	CASSQETADLPQHF	TGCGCCAGCAGCCAAGAAACAGCGGATCTTCCCCAGCATTTT
14	-	TRBV19	-	TRBJ1-4	CASTRGSTNEKLFF	TGTGCCAGTACCCGAGGATCAACTAATGAAAAACTGTTTTTT
16	once	TRBV13	-	TRBJ2-1	CASSPLEVGRVATQFF	TGTGCCAGCAGCCCCCTCGAGGTGGGTAGAGTAGCTACGCAGTTCTTC
18	-	TRBV5-1	TRBD1	TRBJ1-5	CASSLLPGGQGATQPQHF	TGCGCCAGCAGCTTGCTGCCCGGTGGGCAGGGGGCGACTCAGCCCCAGCATTTT
14	many	TRBV6-5	-	TRBJ2-2	CASSSGANTGELFF	TGTGCCAGCAGTTCAGGGGCGAACACCGGGGAGCTGTTTTTT
17	many	TRBV16	-	TRBJ1-6	CASSLWVGAGAHSPLHF	TGTGCCAGCAGCCTTTGGGTGGGGGCAGGAGCCCATTCACCCCTCCACTTT
14	-	TRBV20-1	TRBD1	TRBJ1-1	CSASLGRGRTEAFF	TGCAGTGCTAGTCTAGGCAGGGGGCGAACTGAAGCTTTCTTT
14	-	TRBV28	TRBD1	TRBJ2-3	CASSPTGATDTQYF	TGTGCCAGCAGTCCGACAGGGGCTACAGATACGCAGTATTTT
13	-	TRBV14	-	TRBJ1-2	CASSQGAGYGYTF	TGTGCCAGCAGCCAGGGGGCCGGCTATGGCTACACCTTC